This record covers a single T cell receptor beta chain. This specimen comes from a study of blood T cell repertoires in COVID-19. Across the study: Sites across the United States, Italy and Spain contributed samples from acute and convalescent COVID-19. From T cells, B-cell-depleted T cells, or PBMCs came the material, which was cDNA or gDNA.

With 7 bases removed from V and 0 bases from J, the gap between germline ends came to 19 bases. The CDR3 length is 17 residues. CDR1 LNHDA and CDR2 SQIVND come from the germline V gene (reference sequence). Some clones are missing from TCRdb's copy, which holds only in-frame ones; the method was immunoSEQ multiplex PCR. In the table there are some 100,000 clones, 80% to 95% of which are singletons. The sequenced sample was peripheral blood. This clonotype originated in a man aged 65-85 years with acute or convalescent COVID-19. This chain uses TRBV19 with TRBJ2-1, with D perhaps matching TRBD2 (6 bases). Here the CDR3 DNA reads TGTGCCAGTACCCTGGGGGGTTTGAGGAGCTCCTACAATGAGCAGTTCTTC. Encoded protein: CASTLGGLRSSYNEQFF.